The 12 T cell receptor beta chains presented below share a single source sample, sequenced in a study of Siglec-9 on CD8 T cells in melanoma. Sequenced by immunoSEQ multiplex PCR; TCRdb stores in-frame clones only, minus some. Among around 39,000 clones listed, roughly 84% were seen once. Sequencing was performed on Siglec-9- CD8+ T cells sorted from blood. The receptors shown here come from a human donor in good health.

The chain couples TRBV9 to TRBJ2-1; D is undetermined. Trimming stripped 0 bases from V and 2 bases from J, with 0 bases between. There are 12 residues in the CDR3. CDR1 is SGDLS, CDR2 YYNGEE, per germline. The CDR3 bases are TGTGCCAGCAGCGTAGCCTACAATGAGCAGTTCTTC. It is translated as CASSVAYNEQFF.

V gene TRBV6-1 combines with J gene TRBJ2-1; D gene unclear. The CDR3 is 15 amino acids. Trimming stripped 6 bases from V and 0 bases from J, with 12 bases between. Germline V gene lookup returns CDR1 MNHNS and CDR2 SASEGT. CDR3 sequence: CASSVTESSYNEQFF. In DNA form, the CDR3 reads TGTGCCAGCAGCGTAACAGAGTCCTCCTACAATGAGCAGTTCTTC.

The J gene is TRBJ1-2, the V gene TRBV29-1; D not resolved. Germline loops: CDR1 SQVTM, CDR2 ANQGSEA. The ends were cut back, 7 bases at V and 8 bases at J, with 20 bases in the middle. The CDR3 totals 13 residues. In DNA form, the CDR3 reads TGCAGCGACCAGACCGGGCCCGGGTGGGGCTACACCTTC. This gives the protein CSDQTGPGWGYTF.

This rearrangement joins TRBV2 to TRBJ2-5; 13 nucleotides agree with TRBD2. The end of the DNA is better explained by TRBJ2-7, so the J call may be wrong. CDR1 SNHLY and CDR2 FYNNEI come from the germline V gene. There are 13 residues in the CDR3. The DNA for the CDR3 is TGTGCCAGGGGACTAGCGGGGTCCTACGAGCAGTACTTC. Translation gives CARGLAGSYEQYF.

The chain combines TRBV2 with TRBJ2-7; a weak D match, TRBD2 (6 bases). The CDR3 contains 14 residues. The V and J ends lost 7 bases and 0 bases respectively, with 13 bases between them. The V gene's germline CDR1 is SNHLY and CDR2 FYNNEI. This CDR3 is CASNVAAPSYEQYF. The CDR3 DNA follows: TGTGCCAGCAATGTAGCGGCCCCCTCCTACGAGCAGTACTTC.

This clone showed up just a few times. V and J are TRBV4-1 and TRBJ1-6, with D unresolved. The CDR3 extends over 16 amino acids. Trimming shortened V by 0 bases and J by 8 bases, and 14 bases separated the two germline ends. CDR1 MGHRA and CDR2 YSYEKL come from the germline V gene. CDR3 residues: CASSQDQGSPYSPLHF. CDR3 coding DNA: TGCGCCAGCAGCCAAGATCAAGGCAGCCCATATTCACCCCTCCACTTT.

The chain carries TRBV4-1 and TRBJ2-7, with a possible D match to TRBD2 (6 bases). CDR1 and CDR2 (germline): MGHRA, YSYEKL. The CDR3 loop spans 18 amino acids. Deletions cut 0 bases from V and 0 bases from J, with 18 bases between. This chain's CDR3 is CASSQDPAGYQSSYEQYF. CDR3 nucleotides: TGCGCCAGCAGCCAAGATCCAGCGGGCTACCAGAGCTCCTACGAGCAGTACTTC.

The CDR3 loop is CSVVSGTGGGVVETQYF. CDR3 nucleotide sequence: TGCAGCGTGGTCTCCGGGACAGGGGGAGGGGTGGTGGAGACCCAGTACTTC. This rearrangement joins TRBV29-1 to TRBJ2-5, with 11 bases that match TRBD1. Germline lookup yields CDR1 SQVTM and CDR2 ANQGSEA. The CDR3 has 17 residues. J was trimmed by 5 bases and V by 6 bases; bases with no gene match: 17. The whole variable domain, filled in from reference TRBV29-1 and TRBJ2-5, reads SAVISQKPSRDICQRGTSLTIQCQVDSQVTMMFWYRQQPGQSLTLIATANQGSEATYESGFVIDKFPISRPNLTFSTLTVSNMSPEDSSIYLCSVVSGTGGGVVETQYFGPGTRLLVL.

V is TRBV28 and J is TRBJ1-2, with D maybe TRBD1 (5 bases). This CDR3 is built from 14 residues. V was clipped by 3 bases and J by 5 bases, with 13 bases between them. CDR1 is MDHEN and CDR2 is SYDVKM in the germline V gene. CDR3 sequence: CASSLGGVRYGYTF. DNA of the CDR3: TGTGCCAGCAGTTTGGGGGGGGTCCGGTATGGCTACACCTTC.

This clone has only one observation. The V gene is TRBV5-6, the J gene TRBJ2-2; possibly TRBD2 for D (5 bases). This CDR3 is built from 16 residues. Germline CDR1 reads SGHDT; CDR2 reads YYEEEE. Trimming took off 3 bases at V and 6 bases at J, with 18 bases between the two ends. The CDR3 nucleotides are TGTGCCAGCAGCTCCAGTTCTCGGGGTCCCCCCGGGGAGCTGTTTTTT. Protein: CASSSSSRGPPGELFF.

The CDR3 reads CASSQAPPGSLSGNTIYF. CDR3 DNA: TGCGCCAGCAGCCAAGCGCCCCCGGGGAGCCTCTCTGGAAACACCATATATTTT. The rearrangement joins TRBV4-1 to TRBJ1-3; no firm D call. Germline values: CDR1 MGHRA, CDR2 YSYEKL. This CDR3 is built from 18 residues. V was pared by 1 base and J by 0 bases, with 16 bases between.

The J gene is TRBJ2-7, the V gene TRBV5-1; possible D gene TRBD1, 5 bases. Germline CDR1 reads SGHRS; CDR2 reads YFSETQ. V was shortened by 4 bases and J by 2 bases, with 10 bases between the two germline ends. This CDR3 has 13 amino acids. The CDR3 nucleotides are TGCGCCAGCAGCGGTACAGGCGCCTACGAGCAGTACTTC. This gives the protein CASSGTGAYEQYF.